Listed below are T cell receptor beta chains from one sample, sequenced in a study of cytomegalovirus exposure and HLA in healthy donors. Method: immunoSEQ multiplex PCR; TCRdb's copy keeps in-frame clones and lacks some. Of about 100,000 clones listed, around 80% are singletons. The sequencing sample was made of PBMCs. The source is a male donor in good health and CMV-seropositive. Both conserved end residues are part of each CDR3. The D gene is left open where the match is weak. Expanded clones get a size class; other rows say once, few or many, or leave the size out.

D gene,clone size,J gene,V gene,CDR3 protein,CDR3 DNA
TRBD1,once,TRBJ1-1,TRBV7-2,CASSARYRGSEAFF,TGTGCCAGCAGCGCTCGTTACAGGGGGTCTGAAGCTTTCTTT
TRBD1,.,TRBJ2-1,TRBV10-3,CAISGDRYNEQFF,TGTGCCATCAGTGGGGACAGGTACAATGAGCAGTTCTTC
.,few,TRBJ1-1,TRBV5-4,CASSFEVRTEAFF,TGTGCCAGCAGCTTCGAGGTACGCACTGAAGCTTTCTTT
.,.,TRBJ2-7,TRBV5-1,CASSSWPSGNYEQYF,TGCGCCAGCAGCTCCTGGCCTTCGGGAAACTACGAGCAGTACTTC
.,.,TRBJ2-5,TRBV9,CASSVASFEQTQYF,TGTGCCAGCAGCGTAGCCTCCTTTGAGCAGACCCAGTACTTC
TRBD2,.,TRBJ2-7,TRBV7-8,CASSLAGGGYEQYF,TGTGCCAGCAGCTTAGCCGGCGGGGGCTACGAGCAGTACTTC
.,.,TRBJ1-6,TRBV9,CASSVDTGNSPLHF,TGTGCCAGCAGCGTAGATACCGGTAATTCACCCCTCCACTTT
TRBD2,.,TRBJ2-3,TRBV5-4,CASSLGSKRLAGGSTDTQYF,TGTGCCAGCAGCTTGGGATCAAAGAGACTAGCGGGGGGAAGCACAGATACGCAGTATTTT
TRBD1,.,TRBJ1-2,TRBV2,CASRTGLGNYSYTF,TGTGCCAGCAGGACAGGGTTAGGGAACTATAGCTACACCTTC
TRBD2,.,TRBJ2-1,TRBV7-2,CASSEGRTSGSNEQFF,TGTGCCAGCAGCGAGGGTCGGACTAGCGGCTCCAATGAGCAGTTCTTC
.,.,TRBJ2-6,TRBV15,CATSRDADSGANVLTF,TGTGCCACCAGCAGAGATGCGGACTCTGGGGCCAACGTCCTGACTTTC
.,.,TRBJ1-6,TRBV30,CAWRAYNSPLHF,TGTGCCTGGAGAGCGTATAATTCACCCCTCCACTTT
.,.,TRBJ2-5,TRBV5-1,CASSLPRAPSQETQYF,TGCGCCAGCAGCTTGCCCAGGGCCCCTAGCCAAGAGACCCAGTACTTC
TRBD1,.,TRBJ1-4,TRBV6-5,CASSSGDRRFAKLFF,TGTGCCAGCAGTTCCGGGGACAGACGATTTGCGAAACTGTTTTTT
.,.,TRBJ1-2,TRBV6-6,CASSYSSAGMYGYTF,TGTGCCAGCAGTTACTCGAGTGCAGGGATGTATGGCTACACCTTC
.,.,TRBJ1-3,TRBV7-9,CASSLSPGNSGNTIYF,TGTGCCAGCAGCTTATCGCCAGGGAACTCTGGAAACACCATATATTTT
TRBD2,.,TRBJ2-7,TRBV6-1,CASSESEAISGDYEQYF,TGTGCCAGCAGTGAATCGGAGGCGATTAGCGGGGACTACGAGCAGTACTTC
.,.,TRBJ2-2,TRBV7-7,CASSLGRGPNTGELFF,TGTGCCAGCAGCTTGGGCAGGGGACCGAACACCGGGGAGCTGTTTTTT
.,.,TRBJ2-7,TRBV19,CASSIVNGEQYF,TGTGCCAGTAGTATAGTTAACGGGGAGCAGTACTTC
TRBD1,.,TRBJ1-2,TRBV27,CASSLYRGFYGYTF,TGTGCCAGCAGTTTATACAGGGGGTTCTATGGCTACACCTTC
.,.,TRBJ1-2,TRBV30,CAWNTWGGYGYTF,TGTGCCTGGAATACTTGGGGAGGCTATGGCTACACCTTC
.,.,TRBJ2-1,TRBV7-9,CASSPSGGFVEQFF,TGTGCCAGCAGCCCCTCCGGAGGTTTTGTGGAGCAGTTCTTC
.,.,TRBJ2-7,TRBV5-4,CASSLSTYEQYF,TGTGCCAGCAGCTTGTCTACCTACGAGCAGTACTTC
TRBD2,.,TRBJ2-5,TRBV2,CASRLAGDMETQYF,TGTGCCAGCAGACTAGCGGGGGACATGGAGACCCAGTACTTC
TRBD2,.,TRBJ2-1,TRBV18,CASSTGLAGGPYNEQFF,TGTGCCAGCTCTACAGGATTAGCGGGGGGACCCTACAATGAGCAGTTCTTC
.,.,TRBJ2-2,TRBV9,CASSVGTAGTGELFF,TGTGCCAGCAGCGTAGGAACGGCGGGCACCGGGGAGCTGTTTTTT
TRBD2,.,TRBJ2-5,TRBV6-6,CASSYQGLAKRETQYF,TGTGCCAGCAGTTACCAAGGACTAGCAAAGAGAGAGACCCAGTACTTC
.,.,TRBJ2-7,TRBV25-1,CATSFDEQYF,TGTGCCACCAGTTTCGACGAGCAGTACTTC
TRBD2,.,TRBJ2-2,TRBV5-1,CASSLIAGDSTGELFF,TGCGCCAGCAGCTTGATAGCGGGGGATTCCACCGGGGAGCTGTTTTTT
TRBD1,.,TRBJ2-7,TRBV5-4,CASSFRDRGLYEQYF,TGTGCCAGCAGCTTCCGGGACAGGGGCCTCTACGAGCAGTACTTC
TRBD2,.,TRBJ2-5,TRBV7-9,CASSFRAGTGKETQYF,TGTGCCAGCAGCTTTAGAGCGGGGACTGGTAAAGAGACCCAGTACTTC
.,.,TRBJ1-4,TRBV7-2,CASSSDYGEKLFF,TGTGCCAGCAGCTCCGACTACGGTGAGAAACTGTTTTTT
TRBD1,.,TRBJ1-5,TRBV27,CASSLSPGQASNSNQPQHF,TGTGCCAGCAGTTTATCGCCGGGACAGGCCAGCAATAGCAATCAGCCCCAGCATTTT
TRBD2,.,TRBJ2-3,TRBV9,CASSVELAVTDTQYF,TGTGCCAGCAGCGTGGAGCTAGCGGTCACAGATACGCAGTATTTT
TRBD1,.,TRBJ1-2,TRBV7-9,CASSLMTGGAYYGYTF,TGTGCCAGCAGCTTGATGACAGGGGGCGCTTACTATGGCTACACCTTC
.,.,TRBJ1-5,TRBV19,CASSILQGPNQPQHF,TGTGCCAGTAGTATACTACAGGGCCCCAATCAGCCCCAGCATTTT
.,.,TRBJ2-3,TRBV30,CACPGIMTDTQYF,TGTGCCTGTCCGGGGATAATGACAGATACGCAGTATTTT
TRBD2,few,TRBJ2-3,TRBV19,CASSRTSGGLDTQYF,TGTGCCAGTAGTAGGACTAGCGGGGGCCTAGATACGCAGTATTTT
.,.,TRBJ1-6,TRBV9,CASSVEVGGDGSPLHF,TGTGCCAGCAGCGTAGAGGTAGGCGGTGACGGTTCACCCCTCCACTTT
TRBD1,once,TRBJ1-2,TRBV25-1,CASSSGTAPEGYTF,TGTGCCAGCAGCTCTGGGACAGCCCCGGAGGGCTACACCTTC
.,.,TRBJ1-1,TRBV7-3,CASSLTRNTEAFF,TGTGCCAGCAGCTTAACGAGAAACACTGAAGCTTTCTTT
.,few,TRBJ2-3,TRBV5-4,CASSLAQGSTDTQYF,TGTGCCAGCAGCTTGGCCCAGGGGAGCACAGATACGCAGTATTTT
.,once,TRBJ1-3,TRBV5-6,CASSLFESSGNTIYF,TGTGCCAGCAGCTTATTTGAGTCTTCTGGAAACACCATATATTTT
.,.,TRBJ2-3,TRBV5-1,CASSTSTGTSTDTQYF,TGCGCCAGCAGCACTTCAACAGGGACAAGCACAGATACGCAGTATTTT
TRBD2,.,TRBJ2-5,TRBV4-2,CASSQGAGAGETQYF,TGTGCCAGCAGCCAAGGTGCGGGAGCGGGAGAGACCCAGTACTTC
.,.,TRBJ1-3,TRBV6-5,CASSIGGAGNTIHF,TGTGCCAGCAGCATAGGGGGTGCCGGAAACACCATACATTTT
.,once,TRBJ1-1,TRBV5-6,CASSPQMNTEAFF,TGTGCCAGCAGCCCACAGATGAACACTGAAGCTTTCTTT
TRBD2,.,TRBJ2-7,TRBV6-6,CASSTTSGGPDEQYF,TGTGCCAGCAGTACGACTAGCGGGGGGCCAGACGAGCAGTACTTC
.,.,TRBJ1-1,TRBV7-2,CASSLVGSSAGTLHKKAFF,TGTGCCAGCAGCTTAGTAGGGAGTAGCGCAGGGACTTTGCATAAAAAAGCTTTCTTT
.,.,TRBJ1-4,TRBV7-2,CASSYGANEKLFF,TGTGCCAGCAGCTATGGAGCTAATGAAAAACTGTTTTTT
TRBD1,few,TRBJ2-7,TRBV5-1,CASSSGQTSSYEQYF,TGCGCCAGCAGTTCGGGACAGACCTCTTCCTACGAGCAGTACTTC
.,few,TRBJ1-6,TRBV10-3,CAILSPYNSPLHF,TGTGCCATCTTAAGCCCCTATAATTCACCCCTCCACTTT
.,.,TRBJ2-3,TRBV29-1,CSAKGQGTDTQYF,TGCAGCGCGAAGGGGCAAGGGACAGATACGCAGTATTTT
.,.,TRBJ1-1,TRBV14,CASSLAGYADTEAFF,TGTGCCAGCAGCCTCGCCGGGTACGCGGACACTGAAGCTTTCTTT